The T cell receptor beta chain under discussion was sequenced for a study of T cells in localized non-small cell lung cancer. Overall study results and limits: Sequencing was restricted to one tumor region; therefore, heterogeneity remains possible. Uninvolved adjacent lung showed the highest T cell clonality, exceeding tumor.

This clone has a handful of counts. Its antigen is unidentified. TCRdb's table, derived via immunoSEQ multiplex PCR, lists solely in-frame clones and lacks some. This sample has around 2,400 clones, with around a quarter found just once. The CDR3 contains 12 residues. V lost 4 bases, J lost 3 bases, and 0 bases stayed unmatched. CDR1 is SGHDN, CDR2 FVKESK, per germline. The starting material was normal lung tissue next to the tumor, obtained before any cancer treatment. This chain joins TRBV14 and TRBJ2-7; TRBD1 matches at 7 bases. The clonotype comes from a man aged 40 to 69 with stage II squamous cell lung carcinoma. The CDR3 region is CASSPGGYEQYF. The DNA for the CDR3 is TGTGCCAGCAGCCCAGGGGGCTACGAGCAGTACTTC.